This TCR beta chain was captured by sequencing in a study of T cell responses to AZD1222 COVID-19 vaccine. V lost 2 bases and J 8 bases, leaving 9 bases between the germline ends. Germline-derived CDR1 and CDR2 are SGHTA and FQGNSA. The CDR3 consists of 12 residues. TCRdb's copy holds only in-frame clones and misses some; the assay was immunoSEQ multiplex PCR. The data show around 60,000 clones, around 85% seen once. The source is an adult who received the AZD1222 COVID-19 vaccine. This chain joins TRBV7-2 and TRBJ1-1; D is unclear. Sample: peripheral blood, taken 28 days after the second AZD1222 dose. CDR3 DNA: TGTGCCAGCAGCTTATCTGAGACAGAAGCTTTCTTT. It encodes CASSLSETEAFF.